The 7 T cell receptor beta chains in this list originate from one sample, sequenced in a study of CXCR3-negative and CXCR3-positive naive CD8 T cells. The TRB libraries of cDNA were built by UMI-labeled 5' RACE. From its re-call of the 5' RACE reads, TCRdb lists each CDR3 protein once, without DNA. The sample's table shows approximately 70,000 distinct CDR3 sequences. The sequencing sample was made of naive CXCR3- CD8+ T cells from blood. Subset denoted: CD45RO-CCR7+CD27+CD95- naive CD8+ T cells lacking CXCR3 (TNR3-). Source of these receptors: a human donor in good health. Some clones in this sample may be carry-over from other donors' samples.

This chain links TRBV20-1 with TRBJ2-2. CDR1 is DFQATT and CDR2 is SNEGSKA in the germline V gene (reference sequence). The CDR3 runs to 14 residues. The CDR3 loop reads CSASSVRFPGELFF.

This rearrangement joins TRBV11-2 to TRBJ2-1; the D gene TCRdb calls, TRBD2, cannot be checked with no DNA. In germline, CDR1 is SGHAT, CDR2 FQNNGV. This CDR3 has 14 amino acids. CDR3 amino acids: CASSFGGLNNEQFF.

The chain joins TRBV29-1 to TRBJ2-1. Germline lookup yields CDR1 SQVTM and CDR2 ANQGSEA. This CDR3 region has 11 residues. CDR3 protein: CSVESSNEQFF.

The V call is TRBV28, the J call TRBJ2-5; TCRdb proposes TRBD2, but this gene call is untestable without DNA. Per the germline V gene, CDR1 is MDHEN and CDR2 is SYDVKM. The CDR3 is 14 residues long. The chain's CDR3 is CASRPGTSQETQYF.

The chain joins TRBV6-4 to TRBJ2-7; TCRdb picks TRBD1, but there is no DNA to check that call. The CDR3 runs to 16 residues. Germline CDR1 is MRHNA and CDR2 is SNTAGT. CDR3 amino acids: CAIPGQGAQGNHEQYF.

This chain uses TRBV6-6 with TRBJ1-3; TCRdb's assignment of TRBD1 cannot be checked, as there is no DNA. This CDR3 is 15 amino acids long. From germline, CDR1 is MNHNY and CDR2 SVGAGI (reference sequence). CDR3 sequence reads: CASSSTGGGGNTIYF.

The chain has TRBV29-1 and TRBJ2-5; as DNA is missing, the TRBD1 call by TCRdb cannot be tested. CDR1 and CDR2 (germline): SQVTM, ANQGSEA. This CDR3 spans 13 amino acids. CDR3 amino acids: CSVEGRGRETQYF.